This T cell receptor beta chain was identified in a study of a mutant IDH1 vaccine in newly diagnosed glioma. About the study: Vaccines began 4-6 weeks after radiotherapy alone, or with temozolomide cycles. Patients under treatment included roughly 60% males and about 38% females and had a mean age of approximately 43 years. Most patients had radiochemotherapy with temozolomide before enrollment; others had one alone.

Comment on this clone: Antigen: not known.

Stated time point: week 23, last vaccination. Mutant IDH1 20-mer peptide, at 300 ug, made up each vaccine dose, with topical imiquimod. Using immunoSEQ multiplex PCR, the repertoire was profiled, and TCRdb retains in-frame clones only, with some absent. This table holds tens of thousands of clones, around 74% found once. With 3 bases removed from V and 3 bases from J, the gap between germline ends came to 11 bases. Germline V lookup: CDR1 SQVTM, CDR2 ANQGSEA. CDR3 length equals 13 residues. This material consisted of PBMCs, taken from a glioma patient whose treatment included an IDH1 peptide vaccine. This clonotype was sampled from a man over 45 with glioma. The chain couples TRBV29-1 to TRBJ1-2; tentatively, D is TRBD1 (5 bases). The CDR3 protein is CSVENRGDYGYTF. Written as DNA, the CDR3 is TGCAGCGTTGAGAATCGGGGGGACTATGGCTACACCTTC.